These 5 T cell receptor beta chains were sequenced from one sample in a study of T cell responses to AZD1222 COVID-19 vaccine (dated by TCRdb to 2020 to 2023). What this sample's time point label stands for: about 28 days (+/-7) after the second vaccine dose. To prepare the library, the immunoSEQ multiplex PCR assay was applied. TCRdb took this table from immuneACCESS and kept in-frame rearrangements with V and J called. Such tables lack part of the clones; where checked against another copy, unresolved V genes explain under half of the gap, and the rest is unexplained. This sample comprises roughly 150,000 clones, around 94% of them detected only once. In total, the top ten clones hold roughly 5% of the sample. The specimen was peripheral blood, collected 28 days after the second AZD1222 dose. The receptor source for this set is an adult who received the AZD1222 COVID-19 vaccine.

The chain carries TRBV5-1 and TRBJ2-1; the match to TRBD2 covers 7 bases. Germline V CDR1 and CDR2: SGHRS, YFSETQ. CDR3 length: 17 amino acids. Unmatched junction bases numbered 12, after V lost 3 bases and J lost 3 bases. The CDR3 DNA sequence: TGCGCCAGCAGCTGGGGGAGGGCCTTTTCTATCTACAATGAGCAGTTCTTC. This translates into CASSWGRAFSIYNEQFF.

V and J are TRBV5-5 and TRBJ1-2, with TRBD1 matching over 10 bases. The CDR3 has 16 residues. Germline CDR1 reads SGHKS; CDR2 reads YYEKEE (reference sequence). Trimming cost V 0 bases and J 4 bases; bases outside gene matches: 6. CDR3 loop: CASSLGWTGGSYGYTF. The CDR3 coding sequence is TGTGCCAGCAGCTTGGGCTGGACAGGGGGGTCCTATGGCTACACCTTC.

This clone was found once. The V and J genes are TRBV3-1 (or the pseudogene TRBV3-2) and TRBJ1-6, with no clear D. The CDR3 loop spans 14 amino acids. V was trimmed by 1 base and J by 10 bases, leaving 11 bases between them. Per germline, CDR1 LGHDT and CDR2 YNNKEL (reference sequence). CDR3 sequence: CASSQAAGGSPLHF. The CDR3 DNA sequence: TGTGCCAGCAGCCAAGCGGCGGGAGGCTCACCCCTCCACTTT.

This clone was observed a few times. This rearrangement joins TRBV7-8 to TRBJ1-1, with D maybe TRBD1 (5 bases). The CDR3 consists of 12 residues. The germline CDR1 and CDR2 sequences are SGHVS and FQNEAQ. Trimming removed 4 bases at V and 11 bases at J, with 14 bases between. The CDR3 is CASSSWDPMAFF. The CDR3 coding sequence is TGTGCCAGCAGCTCCTGGGACCCCATGGCTTTCTTT.

The chain couples TRBV5-4 to TRBJ2-5; 13 bases are a match to TRBD2. This CDR3 has 15 residues. J lost 5 bases, V lost 4 bases, and 5 bases had no gene match. Per the germline V gene, CDR1 is SGHNT and CDR2 is YYREEE (reference sequence). CDR3 protein: CASSQTSGRGETQYF. The CDR3 DNA reads as TGTGCCAGCAGCCAAACTAGCGGGAGGGGGGAGACCCAGTACTTC.